This T cell receptor beta chain was recovered during a study of beta chain features in type 1 diabetes. Points from the study as a whole: Compared with healthy donors, patients appeared to share more similar naive, central memory and regulatory TCRB repertoires. Patients with type 1 diabetes carried fewer insertions and had more deletions at their VDJ junctions. There was a moderate but significant shortening of TCRB CDR3s in all four CD4+ subsets of Type 1 diabetes patients.

Germline CDR1 reads GTSNPN; CDR2 reads SVGIG (reference sequence). CDR3 length: 13 amino acids. Trimming took 2 bases from V and 8 from J, leaving 15 bases between them. This clone has just a few counts. The antigen remains unidentified. Expressed TCRB transcripts were sequenced after all isolated RNA was converted to cDNA. Each sample of naive, central memory or regulatory T cells had, on average, roughly 3.6 million reads. The table came from immunoSEQ multiplex PCR; TCRdb's copy has only in-frame clones and leaves some out. The sample holds around 340,000 clones, about 19% seen once. This chain links TRBV30 with TRBJ1-2; D uncertain. The sequencing sample was made of naive CD4+ T cells from blood. The receptor was derived from a woman between 18 and 29 years old in good health. The CDR3 DNA reads as TGTGCCTGGAGTATATACACTGCGGGAGGCTACACCTTC. This sequence encodes CAWSIYTAGGYTF.